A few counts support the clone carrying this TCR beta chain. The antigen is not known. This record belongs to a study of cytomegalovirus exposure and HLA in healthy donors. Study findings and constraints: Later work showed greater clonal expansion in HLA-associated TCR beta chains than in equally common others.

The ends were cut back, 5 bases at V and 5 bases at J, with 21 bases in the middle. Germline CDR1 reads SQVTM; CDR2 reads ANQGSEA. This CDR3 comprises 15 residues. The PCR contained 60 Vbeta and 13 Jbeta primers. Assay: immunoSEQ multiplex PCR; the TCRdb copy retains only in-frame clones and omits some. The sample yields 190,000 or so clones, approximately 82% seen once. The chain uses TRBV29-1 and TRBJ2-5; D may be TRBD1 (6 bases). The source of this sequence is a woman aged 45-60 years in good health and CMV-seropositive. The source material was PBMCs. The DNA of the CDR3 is TGCAGCGTTAACCGTAGGACAGCCCCCACGGAGACCCAGTACTTC. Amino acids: CSVNRRTAPTETQYF.